The 26 T cell receptor beta chains presented below share a single source sample, sequenced in a study of T cell responses to AZD1222 COVID-19 vaccine. Some clones are missing from TCRdb's copy, which holds only in-frame ones; the method was immunoSEQ multiplex PCR. The sample carries fewer than 70,000 clones, about four fifths recorded once. Sequences were derived from peripheral blood, sampled 28 days after the second AZD1222 dose. The origin of the receptors is an adult who received the AZD1222 COVID-19 vaccine.

As DNA, the CDR3 is TGTGCCAGCAGTTTTGGAGGAGAGACCCAGTACTTC. Translated: CASSFGGETQYF. The rearrangement links TRBV12-3 or TRBV12-4 to TRBJ2-5, with a weak D call TRBD2 (5 bases). This CDR3 is 12 amino acids long. V was pared by 3 bases and J by 4 bases, with 6 bases between.

This sequence joins TRBV5-1 and TRBJ1-6, with 7 bases identical to TRBD1. The CDR3 length is 18 residues. Germline V gene sequence: CDR1 SGHRS, CDR2 YFSETQ. Trimming cost V 4 bases and J 1 base; bases outside gene matches: 11. The CDR3 is CASSPRHRGSSYNSPLHF. Written as DNA, the CDR3 is TGCGCCAGCAGCCCAAGACACAGGGGCAGTTCCTATAATTCACCCCTCCACTTT.

This chain connects TRBV19 to TRBJ2-7; 7 nucleotides match TRBD1. V lost 1 base to trimming and J lost 0 bases; unmatched junction nucleotides: 6. Germline V gene data show CDR1 as LNHDA and CDR2 as SQIVND (reference sequence). The CDR3 runs to 16 residues. The CDR3 coding sequence is TGTGCCAGTAGTATAGGGGCAGGGGGTGCCTCCTACGAGCAGTACTTC. This encodes CASSIGAGGASYEQYF.

The CDR3 sequence is CASSNLDTRRYEKLFF. As DNA, the CDR3 is TGTGCCAGTAGTAACCTTGACACAAGGCGTTATGAAAAACTGTTTTTT. This rearrangement joins TRBV19 to TRBJ1-4, with D unclear. The CDR3 is 16 residues long. Germline CDR1 is LNHDA and CDR2 is SQIVND (reference sequence). Deletions cut 4 bases from V and 6 bases from J, with 18 bases between.

This sequence joins TRBV28 and TRBJ1-6; 7 nucleotides match TRBD1. The CDR3 spans 13 residues. Germline V gives CDR1 MDHEN, CDR2 SYDVKM. Unmatched junction bases numbered 2, after V lost 3 bases and J lost 9 bases. CDR3 sequence: CASSLTGTSPLHF. The DNA for the CDR3 is TGTGCCAGCAGTTTGACAGGGACTTCACCCCTCCACTTT. Drawing the rest from reference TRBV28 and TRBJ1-6, the complete variable domain is DVKVTQSSRYLVKRTGEKVFLECVQDMDHENMFWYRQDPGLGLRLIYFSYDVKMKEKGDIPEGYSVSREKKERFSLILESASTNQTSMYLCASSLTGTSPLHFGNGTRLTVT.

This chain links TRBV10-3 with TRBJ2-7; TRBD1 might be the D (6 bases). CDR3 size: 14 residues. From germline, CDR1 is ENHRY and CDR2 SYGVKD. Trimming left V 10 bases short and J 5 bases short, with 21 bases between. CDR3 in amino acids: CATVVDSRFHEQYF. The DNA for the CDR3 is TGTGCCACAGTAGTGGACAGCCGATTCCACGAGCAGTACTTC.

The chain joins TRBV7-3 to TRBJ1-1; D unclear. The CDR3 consists of 15 residues. Trimming cost V 1 base and J 1 base, with 10 bases left between them. The germline CDR1 and CDR2 sequences are SGHTA and FQGTGA. CDR3: CASSLNPGQNTEAFF. The CDR3 DNA reads as TGTGCCAGCAGCTTAAATCCCGGGCAGAACACTGAAGCTTTCTTT.

The rearrangement joins TRBV6-5 to TRBJ1-1; unclear D gene. V was trimmed by 0 bases and J by 5 bases, leaving 13 bases between them. The CDR3 contains 15 residues. The germline V gene encodes CDR1 MNHEY and CDR2 SVGAGI. CDR3 bases: TGTGCCAGCAGTTACTCGAATTATGTGTCAACTGAAGCTTTCTTT. Its translation is CASSYSNYVSTEAFF.

This sequence joins TRBV27 and TRBJ1-5; D call uncertain. The CDR3 totals 12 residues. CDR1 and CDR2 (germline): MNHEY, SMNVEV (reference sequence). The ends were cut back, 7 bases at V and 0 bases at J, with 4 bases in the middle. CDR3: CASTSSNQPQHF. Written as DNA, the CDR3 is TGTGCCAGCACCTCTAGCAATCAGCCCCAGCATTTT.

J is TRBJ1-1 and V is TRBV6-6; 7 nucleotides line up with TRBD1. In germline, CDR1 is MNHNY, CDR2 SVGAGI (reference sequence). With V trimmed by 0 bases and J by 7 bases, 2 bases remained unmatched. The CDR3 runs 13 residues. The CDR3 spells CASSYSAGGEAFF. The CDR3 coding sequence is TGTGCCAGCAGTTACTCGGCAGGGGGTGAAGCTTTCTTT.

The chain recombines TRBV18 with TRBJ2-3, with D uncertain. The CDR3 consists of 14 residues. V was clipped by 2 bases and J by 6 bases, with 12 bases between them. The germline V gene has CDR1 KGHSH and CDR2 LQKENI. CDR3 sequence (DNA): TGTGCCAGCTCACCAGGGCCACACGGGGATACGCAGTATTTT. As protein: CASSPGPHGDTQYF.

The chain combines TRBV7-2 with TRBJ1-6, with TRBD1 identical over 7 bases. The CDR3 is 14 amino acids. The V and J ends lost 7 bases and 9 bases, in that order; junction bases with no gene match: 9. Germline V lookup: CDR1 SGHTA, CDR2 FQGNSA. This CDR3 reads CASTEGQSLSPLHF. CDR3 DNA sequence: TGTGCCAGCACCGAGGGACAGAGCCTTTCACCCCTCCACTTT.

This sequence joins TRBV10-3 and TRBJ1-3; 7 bases agree with TRBD1. V trimming: 7 bases; J trimming: 0 bases; junction bases outside the gene matches: 6. The CDR3 totals 15 residues. The germline V gene encodes CDR1 ENHRY and CDR2 SYGVKD. CDR3 loop: CAITSGDSSGNTIYF. Written as DNA, the CDR3 is TGTGCCATCACGAGTGGGGACAGCTCTGGAAACACCATATATTTT.

This clone came up a few times. CDR3 bases: TGTGCCAGCAGCTTAATGGTGGATTCACCCCTCCACTTT. Its protein product is CASSLMVDSPLHF. The chain couples TRBV7-3 to TRBJ1-6; unclear D gene. Trimming pared 1 base from V and 8 bases from J, leaving 6 bases between. Germline CDR1 SGHTA, CDR2 FQGTGA. This CDR3 comprises 13 residues.

This clone was observed a handful of times. The rearrangement uses TRBV7-8 and TRBJ1-1; D uncertain. V was trimmed by 0 bases and J by 4 bases, leaving 18 bases between them. CDR1 SGHVS and CDR2 FQNEAQ come from the germline V gene. The length of the CDR3 is 17 residues. This CDR3 reads CASSLAVSSGLSTEAFF. The CDR3 DNA reads TGTGCCAGCAGCTTAGCTGTCAGCAGTGGGTTAAGCACTGAAGCTTTCTTT.

V and J are TRBV7-2 and TRBJ2-1, with TRBD2 identical over 12 bases. V shed 1 base and J 6 bases; nucleotides not matched to a gene: 10. From germline, CDR1 is SGHTA and CDR2 FQGNSA. The CDR3 extends over 18 amino acids. The CDR3: CASSLGNLAGGLSNEQFF. For the CDR3, the DNA is TGTGCCAGCAGCTTAGGTAACCTAGCGGGGGGGCTAAGCAATGAGCAGTTCTTC.

The J gene is TRBJ2-5, the V gene TRBV6-1; possible D gene TRBD1, 6 bases. The CDR3 is 14 amino acids. Deletions cut 2 bases from V and 5 bases from J, with 12 bases between. Germline V gene data show CDR1 as MNHNS and CDR2 as SASEGT. The CDR3 nucleotides are TGTGCCAGCAGTGAAACCAGGGGAATTGAGACCCAGTACTTC. It yields the protein CASSETRGIETQYF.

The chain couples TRBV30 to TRBJ1-4; 7 bases agree with TRBD1. Germline loops: CDR1 GTSNPN, CDR2 SVGIG (reference sequence). There are 14 residues in the CDR3. Trimming cost V 5 bases and J 7 bases; bases outside gene matches: 10. This CDR3 is CAWAETGLSEKLFF. The CDR3 nucleotides are TGTGCCTGGGCCGAGACAGGGCTAAGTGAAAAACTGTTTTTT.

This clone was found once. The rearrangement uses TRBV11-3 and TRBJ2-5; 8 nucleotides line up with TRBD1. The CDR3 has 14 residues. V gave up 4 bases and J gave up 5 bases; unmatched junction bases: 6. CDR1 and CDR2 from the germline V gene are SGHNT and YENEEA. The CDR3 region is CASSSGQGRETQYF. CDR3 nucleotides: TGTGCCAGCAGCTCCGGACAGGGTAGGGAGACCCAGTACTTC.

The V call is TRBV6-5, the J call TRBJ2-7, with TRBD1 identical over 9 bases. Trimming at V came to 2 bases and at J to 5 bases, leaving 4 bases not matched to a gene. CDR1 is MNHEY and CDR2 is SVGAGI in the germline V gene. This CDR3 contains 14 residues. As DNA, the CDR3 is TGTGCCAGCAGTTACCGGGACAGGGTTAACGAGCAGTACTTC. This encodes CASSYRDRVNEQYF.

The genes are TRBV7-9 and TRBJ2-7; D is uncertain. The CDR3 runs to 12 residues. CDR1 is SEHNR and CDR2 is FQNEAQ in the germline V gene (reference sequence). V lost 5 bases, J lost 7 bases, and 12 bases lay in between. Here the CDR3 reads CASSPEVGEQYF. CDR3 DNA: TGTGCCAGCAGCCCGGAAGTTGGGGAGCAGTACTTC.

The chain couples TRBV10-3 to TRBJ2-7; TRBD2 is a possible D gene (7 bases). Trimming removed 6 bases from V and 3 bases from J, with 21 bases in between. Germline CDR1 and CDR2: ENHRY and SYGVKD. This CDR3 spans 16 amino acids. This chain's CDR3 is CAISGPRGGGDYEQYF. The CDR3 DNA sequence: TGTGCCATCAGCGGCCCCAGGGGAGGGGGGGACTACGAGCAGTACTTC.

The rearrangement uses TRBV18 and TRBJ1-5; 7 positions agree with TRBD1. The ends lost 3 bases at V and 0 bases at J; junction bases unmatched: 8. Germline CDR1 is KGHSH and CDR2 is LQKENI. CDR3 length: 17 amino acids. CDR3 nucleotides: TGTGCCAGCTCACCGCAGACAGGGCTGGGTAGCAATCAGCCCCAGCATTTT. Its protein is CASSPQTGLGSNQPQHF.

The chain has TRBV19 and TRBJ1-1, with D possibly being TRBD1 (5 bases). This CDR3 is built from 13 residues. From germline, CDR1 is LNHDA and CDR2 SQIVND (reference sequence). The V and J ends lost 10 bases and 5 bases respectively, with 17 bases between them. In DNA form, the CDR3 reads TGTGCCACCACGGTGGGGGTGGGGACTGAAGCTTTCTTT. Amino acid sequence: CATTVGVGTEAFF.

This chain links TRBV30 with TRBJ1-6; D not certain. V was pared by 5 bases and J by 10 bases, with 12 bases between. Germline V gene data show CDR1 as GTSNPN and CDR2 as SVGIG (reference sequence). The CDR3 loop spans 12 amino acids. CDR3 DNA sequence: TGTGCCTGGGCGGATGGGTCCTCACCCCTCCACTTT. This sequence encodes CAWADGSSPLHF.

The chain joins TRBV10-3 to TRBJ1-1; D remains ambiguous. Germline loops: CDR1 ENHRY, CDR2 SYGVKD. This CDR3 has 13 amino acids. V lost 3 bases and J lost 1, with 6 bases in between. The CDR3 region is CAISEGRNTEAFF. In DNA, the CDR3 is TGTGCCATCAGTGAAGGACGGAACACTGAAGCTTTCTTT.